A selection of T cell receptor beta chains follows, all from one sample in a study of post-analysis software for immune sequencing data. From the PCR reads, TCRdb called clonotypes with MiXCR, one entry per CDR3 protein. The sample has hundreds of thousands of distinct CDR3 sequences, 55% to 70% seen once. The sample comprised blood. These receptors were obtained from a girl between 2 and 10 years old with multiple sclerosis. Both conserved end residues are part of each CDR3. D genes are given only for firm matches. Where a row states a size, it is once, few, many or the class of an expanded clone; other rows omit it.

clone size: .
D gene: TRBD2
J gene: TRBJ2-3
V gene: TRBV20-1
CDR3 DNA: TGCAGTGCTACCGATAGCGGGAGGACAGATACGCAGTATTTT
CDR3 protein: CSATDSGRTDTQYF

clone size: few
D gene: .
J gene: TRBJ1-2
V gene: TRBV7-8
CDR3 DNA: TGTGCCAGCAGCTTAGCCCGGGGAGTTAACTATGGCTACACCTTC
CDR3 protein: CASSLARGVNYGYTF

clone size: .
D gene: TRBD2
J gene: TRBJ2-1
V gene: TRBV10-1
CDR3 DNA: TGCGCCAGCAGTGCTTATAGCGGGAGGGCCCTAGGTGAGCAGTTCTTC
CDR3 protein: CASSAYSGRALGEQFF

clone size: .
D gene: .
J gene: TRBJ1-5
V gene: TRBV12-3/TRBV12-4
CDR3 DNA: TGTGCCAGCAGCCGCGTTGGGCAGAATCAGCCCCAGCATTTT
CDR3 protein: CASSRVGQNQPQHF

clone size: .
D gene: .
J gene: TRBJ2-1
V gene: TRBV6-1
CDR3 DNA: TGTGCCAGCAGGCAGGTTTACAATGAGCAGTTCTTC
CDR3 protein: CASRQVYNEQFF

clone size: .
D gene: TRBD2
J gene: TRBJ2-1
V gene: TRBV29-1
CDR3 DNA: TGCAGCGAAAGACTAGCGGGAGGCGAACATGAGCAGTTCTTC
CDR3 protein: CSERLAGGEHEQFF

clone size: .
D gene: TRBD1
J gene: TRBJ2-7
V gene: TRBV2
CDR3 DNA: TGTGCCAGCCGCTCGGGACAGAGCTACGAGCAGTACTTC
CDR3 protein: CASRSGQSYEQYF

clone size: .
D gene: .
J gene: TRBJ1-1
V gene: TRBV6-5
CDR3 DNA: TGTGCCAGCAGTTACGTGAACGGGAACACTGAAGCTTTCTTT
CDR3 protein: CASSYVNGNTEAFF

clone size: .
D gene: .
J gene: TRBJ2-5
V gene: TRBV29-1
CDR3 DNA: TGCAGCGTTGTATCTGGGGCCGAGGAGACCCAGTACTTC
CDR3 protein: CSVVSGAEETQYF

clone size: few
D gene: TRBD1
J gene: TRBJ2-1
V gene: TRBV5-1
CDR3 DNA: TGCGCCAGCAGCTTGGATAGGACAGGGGGCGAATTAAGCTCCAATGAGCAGTTCTTC
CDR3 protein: CASSLDRTGGELSSNEQFF

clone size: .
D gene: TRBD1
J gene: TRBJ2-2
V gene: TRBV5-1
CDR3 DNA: TGCGCCAGCAGCCCGACTCCCGATCGACAGGGAACGAACACCGGGGAGCTGTTTTTT
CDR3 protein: CASSPTPDRQGTNTGELFF

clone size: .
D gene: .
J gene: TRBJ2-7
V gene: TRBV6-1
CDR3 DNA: TGTGCCAGCAGTGAAGCGGGGGTCGTCTACGAGCAGTACTTC
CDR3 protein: CASSEAGVVYEQYF

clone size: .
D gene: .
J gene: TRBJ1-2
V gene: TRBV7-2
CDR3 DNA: TGTGCCAGCAGCTTAGTAGTCACAGCCGCCCACTATGGCTACACCTTC
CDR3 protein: CASSLVVTAAHYGYTF

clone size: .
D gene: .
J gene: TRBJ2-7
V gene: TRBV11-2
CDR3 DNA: TGTGCCAGCAGCTTCGTACTAGGCTACGAGCAGTACTTC
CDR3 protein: CASSFVLGYEQYF

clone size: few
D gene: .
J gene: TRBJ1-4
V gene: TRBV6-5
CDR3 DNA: TGTGCCAGCAGCTCCCGGGGGGTTCAAAAACTGTTTTTT
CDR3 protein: CASSSRGVQKLFF

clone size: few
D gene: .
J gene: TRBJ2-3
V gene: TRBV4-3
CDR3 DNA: TGCGCCAGCAGCCAAGGCCTCAGCACAGATACGCAGTATTTT
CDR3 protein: CASSQGLSTDTQYF

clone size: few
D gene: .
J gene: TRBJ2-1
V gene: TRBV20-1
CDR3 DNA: TGCAGTGCTAGAGATCAAGAGGGAAGAAATGAGCAGTTCTTC
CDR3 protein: CSARDQEGRNEQFF

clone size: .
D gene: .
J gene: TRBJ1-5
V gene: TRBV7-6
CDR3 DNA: TGTGCCAGCAGCTTAATAACAGGGCCTAGCAATCAGCCCCAGCATTTT
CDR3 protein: CASSLITGPSNQPQHF

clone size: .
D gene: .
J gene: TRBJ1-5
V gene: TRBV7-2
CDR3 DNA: TGTGCCAGCAGCTTAGGGGCAAGCAATCAGCCCCAGCATTTT
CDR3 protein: CASSLGASNQPQHF

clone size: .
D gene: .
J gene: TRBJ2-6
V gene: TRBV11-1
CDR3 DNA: TGTGCCAGCAGCTTAATCCGCTCTGGGGCCAACGTCCTGACTTTC
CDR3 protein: CASSLIRSGANVLTF

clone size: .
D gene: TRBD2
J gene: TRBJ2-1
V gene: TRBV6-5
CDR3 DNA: TGTGCCAGCAGCCAACCCTACGGGAGGCGTTACAATGAGCAGTTCTTC
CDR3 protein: CASSQPYGRRYNEQFF

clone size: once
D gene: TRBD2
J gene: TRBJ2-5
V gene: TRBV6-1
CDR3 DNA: TGTGCCAGCAGTGAAATCGGGGGGCAAGAGACCCAGTACTTC
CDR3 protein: CASSEIGGQETQYF

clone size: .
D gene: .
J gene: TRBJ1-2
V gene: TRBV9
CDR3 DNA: TGTGCCAGCAGCGTGCATGGGGCCTCCTATGGCTACACCTTC
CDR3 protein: CASSVHGASYGYTF

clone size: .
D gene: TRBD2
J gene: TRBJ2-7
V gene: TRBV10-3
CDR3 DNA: TGTGCCATCAGTGAGGGGTTTCGCGGGAGAAACGCCTACGAGCAGTACTTC
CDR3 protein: CAISEGFRGRNAYEQYF

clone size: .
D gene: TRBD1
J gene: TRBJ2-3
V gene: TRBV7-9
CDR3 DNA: TGTGCCAGCAGACCTGACAGGGGCAGCCACACAGATACGCAGTATTTT
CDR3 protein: CASRPDRGSHTDTQYF

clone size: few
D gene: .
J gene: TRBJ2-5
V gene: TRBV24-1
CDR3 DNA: TGTGCCACCAGTGAGGGAAGGCTAGCAGACACGGGGACCCAGTACTTC
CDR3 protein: CATSEGRLADTGTQYF

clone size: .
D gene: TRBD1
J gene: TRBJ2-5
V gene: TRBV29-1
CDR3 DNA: TGCAGCGCCGGACAGGCGGAGACCCAGTACTTC
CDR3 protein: CSAGQAETQYF